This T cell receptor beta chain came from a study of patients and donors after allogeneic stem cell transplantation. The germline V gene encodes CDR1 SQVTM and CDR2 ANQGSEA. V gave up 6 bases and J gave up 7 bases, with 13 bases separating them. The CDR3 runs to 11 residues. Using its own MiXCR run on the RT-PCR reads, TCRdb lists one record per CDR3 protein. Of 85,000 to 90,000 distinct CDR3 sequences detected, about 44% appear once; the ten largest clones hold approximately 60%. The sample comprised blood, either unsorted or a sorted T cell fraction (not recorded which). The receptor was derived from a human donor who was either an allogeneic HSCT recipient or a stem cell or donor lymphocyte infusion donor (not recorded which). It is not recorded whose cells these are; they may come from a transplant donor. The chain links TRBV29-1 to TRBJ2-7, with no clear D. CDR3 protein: CSVQGQFEQYF. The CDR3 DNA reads TGCAGCGTCCAAGGGCAGTTTGAGCAGTACTTC.